This entry lists 5 T cell receptor beta chains sequenced from one sample in a study of T-cell reconstitution after alpha-beta-depleted transplantation in children. Unique molecular identifiers were used to barcode this TCRbeta library. TCRdb independently ran MiXCR on the PCR reads; one entry per CDR3 protein. The sample lists around 360,000 distinct CDR3 sequences, about a tenth seen once, with 2% to 2.5% in the top ten. The specimen comprised PBMCs from the stem cell graft donor, sampled from the stem cell graft. These receptors were taken from a human donor who donated a stem cell graft to a child with acute lymphoblastic leukemia.

This rearrangement joins TRBV7-9 to TRBJ2-2; D gene unclear. The CDR3 spans 15 residues. The ends were cut back, 1 base at V and 6 bases at J, with 12 bases in the middle. Germline CDR1 is SEHNR and CDR2 is FQNEAQ (reference sequence). The CDR3 spells CASSLDLIWAGELFF. CDR3 DNA sequence: TGTGCCAGCAGCTTAGATCTTATTTGGGCCGGGGAGCTGTTTTTT. Together with reference TRBV7-9 and TRBJ2-2, the CDR3 gives the full variable domain: DTGVSQNPRHKITKRGQNVTFRCDPISEHNRLYWYRQTLGQGPEFLTYFQNEAQLEKSRLLSDRFSAERPKGSFSTLEIQRTEQGDSAMYLCASSLDLIWAGELFFGEGSRLTVL.

This clonotype came up a few times. The rearrangement links TRBV7-6 to TRBJ2-2; 8 bases line up with TRBD2. Trimming cost V 0 bases and J 4 bases; bases outside gene matches: 4. The germline gives CDR1 SGHVS, CDR2 FNYEAQ. There are 16 residues in the CDR3. The CDR3 DNA sequence: TGTGCCAGCAGCTTAGCTCCTAGCGGGTCCACCGGGGAGCTGTTTTTT. Protein sequence: CASSLAPSGSTGELFF.

The genes are TRBV6-2 or TRBV6-3 and TRBJ2-5; D gene ambiguous. Per germline, CDR1 MNHEY and CDR2 SVGEGT. The CDR3 is made up of 14 amino acids. V was cut by 2 bases and J by 2 bases, with 9 bases left in between. The CDR3 is CASSYVGMQETQYF. CDR3 in DNA: TGTGCCAGCAGTTACGTAGGGATGCAAGAGACCCAGTACTTC.

This clonotype was observed a handful of times. The chain has TRBV24-1 and TRBJ2-2; D ambiguous. Per germline, CDR1 KGHDR and CDR2 SFDVKD. The CDR3 extends over 15 amino acids. Trimming stripped 1 base from V and 0 bases from J, with 5 bases between. In nucleotides, the CDR3 is TGTGCCACCAGTGATTTTCCCTCGAACACCGGGGAGCTGTTTTTT. This encodes CATSDFPSNTGELFF.

A word on this clonotype: At one boundary the junction diverges from the germline segment, which might be a read error. This chain uses TRBV7-7 with TRBJ2-1; the D is unclear. Germline-derived CDR1 and CDR2 are SSHAT and FNYEAQ (reference sequence). The CDR3 is 13 amino acids. As DNA, the CDR3 is TGTGCTAGCAGCTTATGGCAGGATAATGAGCAGTTCTTC. Translation gives CASSLWQDNEQFF.